Following are 29 T cell receptor beta chains from one sample sequenced in a study of long-term antiretroviral therapy in people with HIV. The assay used was immunoSEQ (version v3.0), run at survey level. Libraries were prepared by immunoSEQ multiplex PCR; TCRdb keeps only in-frame clonotypes and omits some of them. The repertoire holds 14,000 or so clones, with 70% to 85% as singletons. The sample in question was unsorted PBMCs, obtained 1.8 years before starting antiretroviral therapy. All receptors derive from a woman between 35 and 50 years old with HIV.

CDR3: CASSPTGSGQVTYEQYF. The CDR3 bases are TGTGCCAGCTCACCAACGGGTTCGGGACAGGTCACCTACGAGCAGTACTTC. V is TRBV18 and J is TRBJ2-7, with 8 positions matching TRBD1. Germline CDR1 reads KGHSH; CDR2 reads LQKENI. Trimming at V came to 2 bases and at J to 2 bases, leaving 11 bases not matched to a gene. This CDR3 spans 17 amino acids.

The chain joins TRBV7-2 to TRBJ2-6; D is ambiguous. The V gene's germline CDR1 is SGHTA and CDR2 FQGNSA. The V end was cut by 5 bases, the J end by 0 bases, with 14 bases between. The CDR3 has 17 amino acids. CDR3 region: CASSPDFHSSGANVLTF. Here the CDR3 DNA reads TGTGCCAGCAGCCCAGACTTCCATAGCTCTGGGGCCAACGTCCTGACTTTC.

The chain couples TRBV6-1 to TRBJ2-7, with 10 bases lining up with TRBD2. This CDR3 has 14 residues. V dropped 4 bases and J dropped 3; count of bases not matched to a gene: 3. Germline V gene lookup returns CDR1 MNHNS and CDR2 SASEGT. CDR3 protein: CASSVGLAIYEQYF. The CDR3 region has the DNA TGTGCCAGCAGTGTGGGACTAGCGATCTACGAGCAGTACTTC.

This clone has more than one count but fewer than ten. The chain carries TRBV6-1 and TRBJ1-5; no reliable D call. The CDR3 extends over 17 amino acids. Trimming pared 2 bases from V and 0 bases from J, leaving 14 bases between. CDR1 and CDR2 from the germline V gene are MNHNS and SASEGT. CDR3 amino acids: CASSERAGSGSNQPQHF. The CDR3 nucleotides are TGTGCCAGCAGTGAACGGGCAGGCTCGGGTAGCAATCAGCCCCAGCATTTT.

The chain has TRBV27 and TRBJ1-2; D is possibly TRBD1 (5 bases). Per the germline V gene, CDR1 is MNHEY and CDR2 is SMNVEV (reference sequence). Trimming pared 3 bases from V and 4 bases from J, leaving 12 bases between. CDR3 length equals 14 residues. Written as DNA, the CDR3 is TGTGCCAGCAGTTTTAAAGGGACCATCTATGGCTACACCTTC. It codes for CASSFKGTIYGYTF.

This sequence joins TRBV5-4 and TRBJ1-5, with unresolved D. V was cut by 4 bases and J by 4 bases, with 9 bases left in between. Germline loops: CDR1 SGHNT, CDR2 YYREEE (reference sequence). CDR3 size: 13 residues. The CDR3 bases are TGTGCCAGCAGCCTCGACCCAAATCAGCCCCAGCATTTT. It yields the protein CASSLDPNQPQHF.

The chain employs TRBV5-8 and TRBJ1-5, with 8 bases fitting TRBD1. Germline CDR1 SGHTS, CDR2 YDEGEE. The J segment lost 8 bases and the V segment lost 3 bases, leaving 10 bases of the junction unmatched. The CDR3 totals 15 residues. The CDR3 nucleotides read TGTGCCAGCAGCTGGGGACAGGCCCAAGGAAAGCCCCAGCATTTT. Protein: CASSWGQAQGKPQHF. The full variable domain, in which reference TRBV5-8 and TRBJ1-5 provide the parts outside the CDR3, is EAGVTQSPTHLIKTRGQQATLRCSPISGHTSVYWYQQALGLGLQFLLWYDEGEERNRGNFPPRFSGRQFPNYSSELNVNALELEDSALYLCASSWGQAQGKPQHFGDGTRLSIL.

The J gene is TRBJ2-1, the V gene TRBV12-5, with 11 nucleotides matching TRBD1. V was pared by 4 bases and J by 4 bases, with 6 bases of the junction left unmatched. The germline V gene encodes CDR1 LGHNT and CDR2 FRNRAP. The CDR3 consists of 16 residues. This CDR3 is CASGSGQGGIYNEQFF. CDR3 nucleotide sequence: TGTGCTAGTGGTTCGGGACAGGGGGGGATTTACAATGAGCAGTTCTTC.

This chain links TRBV6-6 with TRBJ2-4; TRBD1 is a possible D gene (5 bases). V was pared by 6 bases and J by 3 bases, with 12 bases between. Germline V lookup: CDR1 MNHNY, CDR2 SVGAGI (reference sequence). The CDR3 sequence is 14 residues long. The CDR3 spells CASRKQDIKNIQYF. The CDR3 region has the DNA TGTGCCAGCAGGAAACAGGACATCAAAAACATTCAGTACTTC.

The chain combines TRBV29-1 with TRBJ2-3; D is uncertain. The germline V gene has CDR1 SQVTM and CDR2 ANQGSEA. Trimming left V 1 base short and J 0 bases short, with 8 bases between. This CDR3 contains 14 residues. In DNA form, the CDR3 reads TGCAGCGTTGAAGGCACTCTTAGCACAGATACGCAGTATTTT. It yields the protein CSVEGTLSTDTQYF.

With regard to this clone: Additional DNA sequences in this sample encode the identical CDR3. The chain recombines TRBV27 with TRBJ2-7; 8 nucleotides match TRBD1. Per germline, CDR1 MNHEY and CDR2 SMNVEV (reference sequence). The V gene end was trimmed by 6 bases and the J gene end by 5 bases; junction bases not matched to a gene: 6. This CDR3 is built from 13 residues. The CDR3 sequence: CASRTGASNEQYF. CDR3 in DNA: TGTGCCAGCAGGACAGGGGCGTCCAACGAGCAGTACTTC.

Only a few counts were recorded for this clone. The genes are TRBV7-9 and TRBJ1-5, with 12 nucleotides matching TRBD1. CDR3 length: 14 amino acids. CDR1 and CDR2 from the germline V gene are SEHNR and FQNEAQ (reference sequence). V was clipped by 5 bases and J by 5 bases; unmatched bases: 1. As DNA, the CDR3 is TGTGCCAGCAGCGGGACAGGGGGCTATCAGCCCCAGCATTTT. It yields the protein CASSGTGGYQPQHF.

By frequency in the sample, this clone is medium-sized. The chain has TRBV6-5 and TRBJ1-5, with D possibly TRBD1 on 5 matching bases. The germline V gene has CDR1 MNHEY and CDR2 SVGAGI. With 2 bases removed from V and 7 bases from J, the gap between germline ends came to 12 bases. The CDR3 is 14 residues long. CDR3 coding DNA: TGTGCCAGCAGTTACGAAAGGGGTGAACAGCCCCAGCATTTT. It specifies CASSYERGEQPQHF.

J is TRBJ1-3 and V is TRBV19, with 7 bases that match TRBD1. Per the germline V gene, CDR1 is LNHDA and CDR2 is SQIVND (reference sequence). The CDR3 has 13 residues. The ends lost 7 bases at V and 16 bases at J; junction bases unmatched: 16. Written as DNA, the CDR3 is TGTGCCAGTATGAGGCAGGGTCTACCGGGACAGTATTTT. Protein: CASMRQGLPGQYF. Using reference TRBV19 and TRBJ1-3 for the parts outside the CDR3, the full variable domain is DGGITQSPKYLFRKEGQNVTLSCEQNLNHDAMYWYRQDPGQGLRLIYYSQIVNDFQKGDIAEGYSVSREKKESFPLTVTSAQKNPTAFYLCASMRQGLPGQYFGEGSWLTVV.

The V call is TRBV4-1, the J call TRBJ2-1, with 9 bases that match TRBD2. V lost 0 bases to trimming and J lost 6 bases; unmatched junction nucleotides: 12. The CDR3 contains 18 residues. Germline V gene lookup returns CDR1 MGHRA and CDR2 YSYEKL. For the CDR3, the DNA is TGCGCCAGCAGCCAAGACCCAGCGGGAGGTTCTTTGATCAATGAGCAGTTCTTC. Protein product: CASSQDPAGGSLINEQFF.

The chain joins TRBV28 to TRBJ2-4; TRBD2 might be the D (6 bases). The CDR3 covers 14 residues. V lost 6 bases and J 6 bases, leaving 15 bases between the germline ends. The germline V gene has CDR1 MDHEN and CDR2 SYDVKM. CDR3 loop: CASSLPGERNIQYF. As DNA, the CDR3 is TGTGCCAGCAGCCTACCGGGGGAAAGAAACATTCAGTACTTC.

This rearrangement joins TRBV6-5 to TRBJ2-5, with D unclear. Trimming removed 6 bases at V and 3 bases at J, with 11 bases between. The CDR3 runs to 13 residues. Germline loops: CDR1 MNHEY, CDR2 SVGAGI. CDR3 residues: CASRWRQKETQYF. DNA of the CDR3: TGTGCCAGCAGATGGCGTCAGAAAGAGACCCAGTACTTC.

This clone was picked up a small number of times. V and J are TRBV6-4 and TRBJ1-5; D is unclear. Germline V CDR1 and CDR2: MRHNA, SNTAGT. The CDR3 is 12 residues long. Trimming removed 5 bases from V and 9 bases from J, with 11 bases in between. CDR3 sequence reads: CASSRVVGPQHF. The CDR3 nucleotides read TGTGCCAGCAGTAGGGTAGTAGGGCCCCAGCATTTT.

The chain joins TRBV6-1 to TRBJ1-2; D is possibly TRBD1 (5 bases). Per the germline V gene, CDR1 is MNHNS and CDR2 is SASEGT. V lost 5 bases, J lost 4 bases, and 17 bases lay in between. CDR3 length equals 15 residues. The CDR3 loop is CASSREGVATYGYTF. The CDR3 bases are TGTGCCAGCAGTAGGGAAGGGGTCGCCACCTATGGCTACACCTTC.

This clone was seen only a few times. V usage is TRBV7-2 and J usage is TRBJ2-7; 9 nucleotides match TRBD2. Per the germline V gene, CDR1 is SGHTA and CDR2 is FQGNSA. The length of the CDR3 is 15 residues. J was trimmed by 5 bases and V by 0 bases; bases with no gene match: 5. The DNA for the CDR3 is TGTGCCAGCAGCTTAGCCCCCGGGACTAGCCACGAGCAGTACTTC. It codes for CASSLAPGTSHEQYF.

The chain uses TRBV5-8 and TRBJ2-2; D is perhaps TRBD1 (6 bases). V dropped 5 bases and J dropped 3 bases, with 8 bases sitting between them. The length of the CDR3 is 13 residues. CDR1 and CDR2 from the germline V gene are SGHTS and YDEGEE. The CDR3 region has the DNA TGTGCCAGCAGGTGGACAGACACCGGGGAGCTGTTTTTT. It specifies CASRWTDTGELFF. The entire variable domain, with the rest obtained from reference TRBV5-8 and TRBJ2-2, is as follows: EAGVTQSPTHLIKTRGQQATLRCSPISGHTSVYWYQQALGLGLQFLLWYDEGEERNRGNFPPRFSGRQFPNYSSELNVNALELEDSALYLCASRWTDTGELFFGEGSRLTVL.

The chain employs TRBV18 and TRBJ2-2; D gene unclear. V gave up 5 bases and J gave up 6 bases, with 7 bases separating them. This CDR3 comprises 12 residues. From germline, CDR1 is KGHSH and CDR2 LQKENI. Here the CDR3 DNA reads TGTGCCAGCTCATACGCCGCCGGGGAGCTGTTTTTT. This gives the protein CASSYAAGELFF.

The chain has TRBV5-1 and TRBJ2-7, with 10 bases that match TRBD1. CDR3 length equals 14 residues. V dropped 2 bases and J dropped 5; count of bases not matched to a gene: 4. The germline gives CDR1 SGHRS, CDR2 YFSETQ. Written as DNA, the CDR3 is TGCGCCAGCAGCTTTACCGGGACAGGGGACGAGCAGTACTTC. Translated: CASSFTGTGDEQYF.

This clone qualifies as medium-sized. The V and J genes are TRBV19 and TRBJ2-3, with a weak D call TRBD1 (6 bases). The CDR3 has 17 residues. The V gene's germline CDR1 is LNHDA and CDR2 SQIVND (reference sequence). With 4 bases removed from V and 2 bases from J, the gap between germline ends came to 19 bases. The CDR3 region has the DNA TGTGCCAGTAGTAACACACCGGGACACCAAGTCACAGATACGCAGTATTTT. This encodes CASSNTPGHQVTDTQYF.

The genes are TRBV11-3 and TRBJ1-1, with D hard to call. The CDR3 consists of 12 residues. V was cut by 8 bases and J by 6 bases, with 13 bases left in between. In germline, CDR1 is SGHNT, CDR2 YENEEA. DNA of the CDR3: TGTGCCAGCGCCTTGGGTGGTTCTGAAGCTTTCTTT. Translating it yields CASALGGSEAFF.

This chain connects TRBV4-2 to TRBJ1-3, with D perhaps TRBD1 (6 bases). The CDR3 runs 16 residues. Trimming cost V 4 bases and J 1 base, with 14 bases left between them. The germline CDR1 and CDR2 sequences are LGHNA and YNFKEQ. CDR3 DNA: TGTGCCAGCAGCCCAATGACAGGAAGGTCTGGAAACACCATATATTTT. It is translated as CASSPMTGRSGNTIYF.

This chain uses TRBV6-6 with TRBJ1-2; unclear D gene. The V gene's germline CDR1 is MNHNY and CDR2 SVGAGI (reference sequence). Trimming took off 6 bases at V and 6 bases at J, with 20 bases between the two ends. The CDR3 consists of 15 residues. The CDR3 here is CASSYPSTKTDGYTF. In DNA, the CDR3 is TGTGCCAGCAGCTACCCGAGTACGAAGACGGATGGCTACACCTTC.

J is TRBJ1-2 and V is TRBV5-1; 9 bases are shared with TRBD1. This CDR3 contains 13 residues. In germline, CDR1 is SGHRS, CDR2 YFSETQ. V lost 4 bases and J lost 6; bases outside the gene matches: 4. This CDR3 reads CASSAGQGNGYTF. In nucleotides, the CDR3 is TGCGCCAGCAGCGCGGGACAGGGAAATGGCTACACCTTC.

This clone was recorded once. This chain joins TRBV28 and TRBJ2-3, with D possibly called TRBD1 or TRBD2 (5 bases each). Trimming took off 8 bases at V and 4 bases at J, with 10 bases between the two ends. The germline V gene has CDR1 MDHEN and CDR2 SYDVKM. CDR3 length: 12 amino acids. CDR3 residues: CASRGLADTQYF. The CDR3 DNA sequence: TGTGCCAGCCGGGGCTTGGCAGATACGCAGTATTTT. Full variable domain (remainder filled in from reference TRBV28 and TRBJ2-3): DVKVTQSSRYLVKRTGEKVFLECVQDMDHENMFWYRQDPGLGLRLIYFSYDVKMKEKGDIPEGYSVSREKKERFSLILESASTNQTSMYLCASRGLADTQYFGPGTRLTVL.